This T cell receptor (beta chain) appears in the sequencing data of a study of blood T cells in healthy people across ages. This clonotype has only a few counts. What it binds is unknown. Overall study results and limits: Estimated diversity that came from one million T cells was considered an underestimate.

The CDR3 covers 13 residues. Using a J-beta primer mix together with a sample-barcoded 5' primer, a second PCR was run for about 7 to 12 cycles. Each CDR3 protein gets one entry after TCRdb re-called the 5' RACE reads with MiXCR. The sample holds 450,000 to 700,000 distinct CDR3 sequences; 25% to 30% are singletons and the top ten take approximately 17%. The clonotype originates from a woman in her 70s in good health. The sample consisted of blood. The chain recombines TRBV12-3 or TRBV12-4 with TRBJ2-5, with no clear D. The J call may be incorrect, as the DNA end agrees better with TRBJ2-1. The CDR3 reads CASSLAPSNEQFF. In DNA form, the CDR3 reads TGTGCCAGCAGTTTGGCCCCTTCCAATGAGCAGTTCTTC.